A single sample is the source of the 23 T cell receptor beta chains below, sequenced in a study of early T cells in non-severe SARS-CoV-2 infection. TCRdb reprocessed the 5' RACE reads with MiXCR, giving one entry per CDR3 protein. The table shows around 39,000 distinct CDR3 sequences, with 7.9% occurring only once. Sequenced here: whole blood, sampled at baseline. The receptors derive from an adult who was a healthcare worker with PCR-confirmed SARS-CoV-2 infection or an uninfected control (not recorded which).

The CDR3 loop is CSVQQARNQPQHF. The CDR3 DNA is TGCAGCGTCCAACAGGCCCGAAATCAGCCCCAGCATTTT. This chain links TRBV29-1 with TRBJ1-5, with D perhaps TRBD1 (5 bases). CDR1 and CDR2 (germline): SQVTM, ANQGSEA. V was shortened by 6 bases and J by 4 bases, with 13 bases between the two germline ends. There are 13 residues in the CDR3.

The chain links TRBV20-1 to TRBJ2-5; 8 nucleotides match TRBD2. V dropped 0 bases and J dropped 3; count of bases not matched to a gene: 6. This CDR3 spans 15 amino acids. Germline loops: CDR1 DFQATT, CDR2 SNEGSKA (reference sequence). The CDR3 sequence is CSARDSGELKETQYF. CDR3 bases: TGCAGTGCTAGAGATAGCGGGGAACTCAAAGAGACCCAGTACTTC.

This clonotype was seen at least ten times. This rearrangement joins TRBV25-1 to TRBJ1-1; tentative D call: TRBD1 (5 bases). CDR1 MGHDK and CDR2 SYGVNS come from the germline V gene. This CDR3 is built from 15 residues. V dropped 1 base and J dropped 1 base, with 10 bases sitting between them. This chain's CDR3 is CASSESSGWNTEAFF. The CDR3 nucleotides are TGTGCCAGCAGTGAATCGTCAGGGTGGAACACTGAAGCTTTCTTT.

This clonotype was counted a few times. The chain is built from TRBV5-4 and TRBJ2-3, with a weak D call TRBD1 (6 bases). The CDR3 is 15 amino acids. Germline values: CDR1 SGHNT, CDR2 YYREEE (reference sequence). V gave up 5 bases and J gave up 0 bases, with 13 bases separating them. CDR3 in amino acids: CASRRRDTSTDTQYF. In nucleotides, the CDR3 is TGTGCCAGCAGGCGAAGGGACACCAGCACAGATACGCAGTATTTT.

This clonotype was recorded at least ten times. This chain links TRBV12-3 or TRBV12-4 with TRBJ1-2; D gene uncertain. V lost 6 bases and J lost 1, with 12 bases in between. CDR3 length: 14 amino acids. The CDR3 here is CASSLTVINYGYTF. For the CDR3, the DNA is TGTGCCAGCAGCCTCACGGTCATTAACTATGGCTACACCTTC.

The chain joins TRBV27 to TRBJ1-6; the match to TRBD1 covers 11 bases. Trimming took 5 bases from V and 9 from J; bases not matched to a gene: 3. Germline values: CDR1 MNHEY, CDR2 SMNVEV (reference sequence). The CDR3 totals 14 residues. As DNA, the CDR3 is TGTGCCAGCAGTAGCGGGACAGGGGGTTCACCCCTCCACTTT. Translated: CASSSGTGGSPLHF.

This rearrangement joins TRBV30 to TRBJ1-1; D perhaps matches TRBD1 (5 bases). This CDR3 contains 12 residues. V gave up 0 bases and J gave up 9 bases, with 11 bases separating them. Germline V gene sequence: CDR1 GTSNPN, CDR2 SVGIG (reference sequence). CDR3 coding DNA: TGTGCCTGGAGTGTACAATCAGGGAAAGCTTTCTTT. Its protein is CAWSVQSGKAFF.

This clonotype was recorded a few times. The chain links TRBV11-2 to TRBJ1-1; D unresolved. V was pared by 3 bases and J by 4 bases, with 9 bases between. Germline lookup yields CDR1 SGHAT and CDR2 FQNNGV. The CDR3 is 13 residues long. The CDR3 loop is CASSFQVGTEAFF. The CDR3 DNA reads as TGTGCCAGCAGCTTTCAAGTGGGCACTGAAGCTTTCTTT. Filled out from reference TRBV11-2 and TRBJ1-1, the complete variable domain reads EAGVAQSPRYKIIEKRQSVAFWCNPISGHATLYWYQQILGQGPKLLIQFQNNGVVDDSQLPKDRFSAERLKGVDSTLKIQPAKLEDSAVYLCASSFQVGTEAFFGQGTRLTVV.

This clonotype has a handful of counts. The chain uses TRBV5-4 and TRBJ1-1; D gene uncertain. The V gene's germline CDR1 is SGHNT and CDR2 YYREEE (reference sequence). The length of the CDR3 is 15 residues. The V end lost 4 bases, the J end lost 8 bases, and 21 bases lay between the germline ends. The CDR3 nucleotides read TGTGCCAGCAGCCTACCGGGCGGCACTCCCTCCGAAGCTTTCTTT. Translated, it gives CASSLPGGTPSEAFF.

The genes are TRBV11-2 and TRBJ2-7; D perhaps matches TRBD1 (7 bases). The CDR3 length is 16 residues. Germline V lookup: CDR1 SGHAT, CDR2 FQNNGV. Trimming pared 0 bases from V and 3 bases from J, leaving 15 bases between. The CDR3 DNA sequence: TGTGCCAGCAGCTTAGATCGGGAGACAGGGCACTACGAGCAGTACTTC. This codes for CASSLDRETGHYEQYF.

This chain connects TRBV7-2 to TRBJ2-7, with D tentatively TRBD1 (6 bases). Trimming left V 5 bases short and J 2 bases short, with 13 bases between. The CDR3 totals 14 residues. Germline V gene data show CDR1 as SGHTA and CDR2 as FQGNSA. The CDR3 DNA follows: TGTGCCAGCAGCATCCTGGACAGTGCCTACGAGCAGTACTTC. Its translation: CASSILDSAYEQYF.

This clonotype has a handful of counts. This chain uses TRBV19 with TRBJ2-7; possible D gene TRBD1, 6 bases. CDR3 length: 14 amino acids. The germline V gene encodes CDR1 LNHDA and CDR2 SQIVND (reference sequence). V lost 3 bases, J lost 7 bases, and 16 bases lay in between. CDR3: CASSMLQGPREQYF. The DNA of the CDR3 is TGTGCCAGTAGTATGCTTCAGGGGCCTCGGGAGCAGTACTTC.

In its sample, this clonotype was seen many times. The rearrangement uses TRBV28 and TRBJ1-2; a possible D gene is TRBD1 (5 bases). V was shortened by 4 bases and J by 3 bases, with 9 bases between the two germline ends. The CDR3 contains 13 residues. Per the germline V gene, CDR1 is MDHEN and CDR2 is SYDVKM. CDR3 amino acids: CASSSQGDYGYTF. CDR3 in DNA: TGTGCCAGCAGTTCCCAGGGCGACTATGGCTACACCTTC.

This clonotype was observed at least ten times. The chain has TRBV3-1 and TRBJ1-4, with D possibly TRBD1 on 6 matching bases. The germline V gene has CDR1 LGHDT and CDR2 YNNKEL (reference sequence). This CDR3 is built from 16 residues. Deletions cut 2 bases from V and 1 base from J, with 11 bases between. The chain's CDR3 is CASSQIRTETNEKLFF. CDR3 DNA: TGTGCCAGCAGCCAAATCCGGACAGAAACTAATGAAAAACTGTTTTTT.

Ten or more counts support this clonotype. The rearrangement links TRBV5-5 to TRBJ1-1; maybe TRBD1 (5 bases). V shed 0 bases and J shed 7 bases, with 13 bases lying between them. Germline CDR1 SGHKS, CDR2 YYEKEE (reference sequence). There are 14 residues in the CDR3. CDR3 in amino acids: CASSLGTPGVEAFF. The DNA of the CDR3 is TGTGCCAGCAGCTTGGGTACTCCGGGGGTTGAAGCTTTCTTT. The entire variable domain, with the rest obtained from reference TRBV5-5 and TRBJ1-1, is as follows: DAGVTQSPTHLIKTRGQQVTLRCSPISGHKSVSWYQQVLGQGPQFIFQYYEKEERGRGNFPDRFSARQFPNYSSELNVNALLLGDSALYLCASSLGTPGVEAFFGQGTRLTVV.

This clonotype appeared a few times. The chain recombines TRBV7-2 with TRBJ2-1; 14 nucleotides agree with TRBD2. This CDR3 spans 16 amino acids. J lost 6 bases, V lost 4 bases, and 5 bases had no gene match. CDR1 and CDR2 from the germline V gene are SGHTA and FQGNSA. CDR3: CASSSGLAGGPNEQFF. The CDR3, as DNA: TGTGCCAGCAGCTCAGGACTAGCGGGGGGCCCCAATGAGCAGTTCTTC.

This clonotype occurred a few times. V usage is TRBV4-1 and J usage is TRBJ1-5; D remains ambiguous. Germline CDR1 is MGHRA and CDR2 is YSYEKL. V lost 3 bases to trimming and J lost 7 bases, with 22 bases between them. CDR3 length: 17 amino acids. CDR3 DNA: TGCGCCAGCAGCCACTCTTACGGTGGGTCGGGCAGCCAGCCCCAGCATTTT. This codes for CASSHSYGGSGSQPQHF.

The DNA of the CDR3 is TGTGCCAGCACAAGGGGAGAGCCCTACGAGCAGTACTTC. Residues: CASTRGEPYEQYF. This chain uses TRBV28 with TRBJ2-7, with D perhaps being TRBD1 or TRBD2 (5 bases each). With 7 bases removed from V and 2 bases from J, the gap between germline ends came to 12 bases. The V gene's germline CDR1 is MDHEN and CDR2 SYDVKM. The CDR3 spans 13 residues.

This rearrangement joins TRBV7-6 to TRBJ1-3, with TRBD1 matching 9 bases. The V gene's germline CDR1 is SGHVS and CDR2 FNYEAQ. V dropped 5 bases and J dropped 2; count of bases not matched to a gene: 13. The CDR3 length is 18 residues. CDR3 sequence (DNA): TGTGCCAGCAGCGCACCCCGGGACAGGGTATGGACTGGAAACACCATATATTTT. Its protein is CASSAPRDRVWTGNTIYF.

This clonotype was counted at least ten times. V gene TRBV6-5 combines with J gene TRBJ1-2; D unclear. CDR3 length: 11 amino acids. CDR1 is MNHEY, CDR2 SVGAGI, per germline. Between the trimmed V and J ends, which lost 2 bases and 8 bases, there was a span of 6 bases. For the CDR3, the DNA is TGTGCCAGCAGTTACACAAGAGGCTACACCTTC. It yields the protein CASSYTRGYTF.

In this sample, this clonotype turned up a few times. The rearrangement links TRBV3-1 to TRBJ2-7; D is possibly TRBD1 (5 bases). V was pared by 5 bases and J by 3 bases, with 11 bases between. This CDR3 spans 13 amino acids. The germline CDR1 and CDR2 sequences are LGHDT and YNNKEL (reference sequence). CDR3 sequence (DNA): TGTGCCAGCAGCTCCGCTACAGGCTACGAGCAGTACTTC. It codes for CASSSATGYEQYF.

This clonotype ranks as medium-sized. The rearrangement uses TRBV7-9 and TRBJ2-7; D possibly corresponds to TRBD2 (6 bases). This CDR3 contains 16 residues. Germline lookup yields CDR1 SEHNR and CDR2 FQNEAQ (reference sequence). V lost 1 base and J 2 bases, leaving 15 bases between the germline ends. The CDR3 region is CASSLEAGSRPYEQYF. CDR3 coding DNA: TGTGCCAGCAGCTTAGAGGCGGGATCGAGGCCCTACGAGCAGTACTTC.

The DNA of the CDR3 is TGTGCCAGCAGCCAAGGCTGGGGGCAGTACTTC. The encoded protein is CASSQGWGQYF. This chain joins TRBV3-1 and TRBJ2-7; the D is unclear. Germline assignment: CDR1 LGHDT and CDR2 YNNKEL (reference sequence). The CDR3 sequence is 11 residues long. Trimming took 1 base from V and 9 from J, leaving 7 bases between them.